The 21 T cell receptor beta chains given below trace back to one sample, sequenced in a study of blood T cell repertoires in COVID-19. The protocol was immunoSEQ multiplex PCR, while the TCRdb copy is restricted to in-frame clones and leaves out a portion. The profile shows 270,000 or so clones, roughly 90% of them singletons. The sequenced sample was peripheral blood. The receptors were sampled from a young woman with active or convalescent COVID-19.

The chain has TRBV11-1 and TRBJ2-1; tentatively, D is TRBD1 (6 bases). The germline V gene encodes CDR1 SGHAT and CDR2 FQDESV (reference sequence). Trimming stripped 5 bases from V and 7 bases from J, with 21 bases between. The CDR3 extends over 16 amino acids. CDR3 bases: TGTGCCAGCAGCAGAACCGGGACAAACTCGGGGAATGAGCAGTTCTTC. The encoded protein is CASSRTGTNSGNEQFF.

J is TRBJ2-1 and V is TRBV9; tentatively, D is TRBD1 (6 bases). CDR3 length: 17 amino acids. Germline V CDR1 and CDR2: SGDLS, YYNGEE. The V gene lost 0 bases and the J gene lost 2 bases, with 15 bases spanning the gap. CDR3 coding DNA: TGTGCCAGCAGCGTAGTAGGGGGTAGAAAAACCTACAATGAGCAGTTCTTC. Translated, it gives CASSVVGGRKTYNEQFF.

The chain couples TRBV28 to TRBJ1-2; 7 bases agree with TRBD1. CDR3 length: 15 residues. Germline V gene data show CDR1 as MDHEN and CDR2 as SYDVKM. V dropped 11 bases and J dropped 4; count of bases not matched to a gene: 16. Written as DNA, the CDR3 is TGTGCCCTTGGGGAACAGGGGAACTTTGGCTATGGCTACACCTTC. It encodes CALGEQGNFGYGYTF.

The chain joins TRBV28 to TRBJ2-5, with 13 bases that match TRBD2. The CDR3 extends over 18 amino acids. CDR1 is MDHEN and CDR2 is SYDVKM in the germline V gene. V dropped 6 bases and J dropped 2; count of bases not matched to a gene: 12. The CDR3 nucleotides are TGTGCCAGCAGACCCCTGGGACTAGCGGGGCAAATACAAGAGACCCAGTACTTC. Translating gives CASRPLGLAGQIQETQYF.

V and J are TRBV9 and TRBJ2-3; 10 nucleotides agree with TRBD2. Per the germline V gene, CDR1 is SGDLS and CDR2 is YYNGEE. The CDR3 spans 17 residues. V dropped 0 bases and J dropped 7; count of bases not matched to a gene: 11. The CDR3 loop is CASSVDPSGGAQNTQYF. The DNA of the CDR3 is TGTGCCAGCAGCGTAGACCCAAGCGGGGGGGCACAGAATACGCAGTATTTT.

CDR3 nucleotides: TGTGCCAGCAGTTTCGGGGGGGCCCCCGGGGAGCTGTTTTTT. Amino acid sequence: CASSFGGAPGELFF. The chain employs TRBV27 and TRBJ2-2; 8 bases match TRBD2. Germline V gives CDR1 MNHEY, CDR2 SMNVEV (reference sequence). The CDR3 loop spans 14 amino acids. V trimming: 3 bases; J trimming: 6 bases; junction bases outside the gene matches: 3.

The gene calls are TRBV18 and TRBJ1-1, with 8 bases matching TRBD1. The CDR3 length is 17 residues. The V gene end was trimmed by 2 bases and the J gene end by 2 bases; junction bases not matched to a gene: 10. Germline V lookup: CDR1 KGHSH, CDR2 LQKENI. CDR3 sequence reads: CASSPIRTGKRNTEAFF. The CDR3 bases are TGTGCCAGCTCACCAATTAGGACAGGGAAAAGAAACACTGAAGCTTTCTTT.

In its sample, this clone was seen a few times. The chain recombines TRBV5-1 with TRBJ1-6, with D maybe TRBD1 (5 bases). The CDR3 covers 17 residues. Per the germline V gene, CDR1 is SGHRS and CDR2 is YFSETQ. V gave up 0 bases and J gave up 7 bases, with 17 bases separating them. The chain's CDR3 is CASSLAGRGLRNSPLHF. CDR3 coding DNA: TGCGCCAGCAGCTTGGCCGGGAGGGGCCTGAGAAATTCACCCCTCCACTTT.

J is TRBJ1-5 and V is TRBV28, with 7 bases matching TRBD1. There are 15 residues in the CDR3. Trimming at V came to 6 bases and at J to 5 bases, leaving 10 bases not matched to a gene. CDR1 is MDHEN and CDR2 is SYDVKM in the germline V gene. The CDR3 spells CASRSTGTVYQPQHF. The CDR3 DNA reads TGTGCCAGCAGATCAACCGGGACAGTTTATCAGCCCCAGCATTTT.

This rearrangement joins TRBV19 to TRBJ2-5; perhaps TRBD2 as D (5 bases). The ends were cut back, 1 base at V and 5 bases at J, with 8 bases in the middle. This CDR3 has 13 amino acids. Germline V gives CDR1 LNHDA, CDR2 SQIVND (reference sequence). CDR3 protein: CASSIGRWETQYF. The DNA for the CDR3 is TGTGCCAGTAGTATAGGGAGGTGGGAGACCCAGTACTTC. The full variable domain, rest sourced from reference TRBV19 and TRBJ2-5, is DGGITQSPKYLFRKEGQNVTLSCEQNLNHDAMYWYRQDPGQGLRLIYYSQIVNDFQKGDIAEGYSVSREKKESFPLTVTSAQKNPTAFYLCASSIGRWETQYFGPGTRLLVL.

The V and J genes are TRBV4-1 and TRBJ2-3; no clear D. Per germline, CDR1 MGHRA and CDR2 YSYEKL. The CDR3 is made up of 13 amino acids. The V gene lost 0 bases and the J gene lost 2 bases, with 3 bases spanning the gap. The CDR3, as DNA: TGCGCCAGCAGCCAAGACCACACAGATACGCAGTATTTT. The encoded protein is CASSQDHTDTQYF.

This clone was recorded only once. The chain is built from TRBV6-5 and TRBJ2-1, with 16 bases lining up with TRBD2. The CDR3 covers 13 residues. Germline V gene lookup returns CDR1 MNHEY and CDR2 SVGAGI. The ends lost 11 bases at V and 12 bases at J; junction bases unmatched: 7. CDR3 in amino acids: CASGLAGGVVQFF. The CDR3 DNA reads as TGTGCCTCGGGACTAGCGGGGGGGGTCGTGCAGTTCTTC.

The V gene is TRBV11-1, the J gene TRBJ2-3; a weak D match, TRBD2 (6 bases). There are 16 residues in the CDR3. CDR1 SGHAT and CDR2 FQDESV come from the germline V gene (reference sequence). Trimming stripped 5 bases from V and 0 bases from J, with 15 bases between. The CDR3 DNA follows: TGTGCCAGCAGCCTGGGGGGAGCAGCTAGCACAGATACGCAGTATTTT. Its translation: CASSLGGAASTDTQYF.

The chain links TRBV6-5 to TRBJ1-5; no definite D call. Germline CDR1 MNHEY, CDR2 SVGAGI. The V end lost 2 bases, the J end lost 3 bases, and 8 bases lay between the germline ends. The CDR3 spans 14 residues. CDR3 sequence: CASSYAGYNQPQHF. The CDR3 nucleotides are TGTGCCAGCAGTTACGCGGGCTACAATCAGCCCCAGCATTTT.

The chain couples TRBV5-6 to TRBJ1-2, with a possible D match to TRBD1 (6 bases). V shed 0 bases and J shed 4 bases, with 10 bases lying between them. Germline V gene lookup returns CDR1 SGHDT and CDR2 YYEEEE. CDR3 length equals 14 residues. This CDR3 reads CASSLADSVYGYTF. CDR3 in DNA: TGTGCCAGCAGCTTGGCGGACAGTGTCTATGGCTACACCTTC.

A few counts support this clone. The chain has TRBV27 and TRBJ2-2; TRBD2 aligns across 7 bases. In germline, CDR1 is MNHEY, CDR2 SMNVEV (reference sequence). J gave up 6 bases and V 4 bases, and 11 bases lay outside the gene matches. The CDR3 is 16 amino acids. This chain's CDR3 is CASSYSPRLASGELFF. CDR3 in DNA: TGTGCCAGCAGTTACTCCCCCCGACTAGCATCCGGGGAGCTGTTTTTT.

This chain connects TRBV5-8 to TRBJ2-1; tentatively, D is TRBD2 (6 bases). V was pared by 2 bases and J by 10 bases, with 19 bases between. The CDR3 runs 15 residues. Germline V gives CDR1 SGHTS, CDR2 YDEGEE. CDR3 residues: CASSLRGARIYEQFF. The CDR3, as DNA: TGTGCCAGCAGCTTACGCGGGGCTCGAATCTACGAGCAGTTCTTC.

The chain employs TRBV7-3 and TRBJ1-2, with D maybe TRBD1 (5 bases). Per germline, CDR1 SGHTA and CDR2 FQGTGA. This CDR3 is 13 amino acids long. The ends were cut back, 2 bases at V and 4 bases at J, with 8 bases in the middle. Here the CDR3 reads CASSLSTAYGYTF. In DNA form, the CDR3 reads TGTGCCAGCAGCTTATCGACAGCCTATGGCTACACCTTC.

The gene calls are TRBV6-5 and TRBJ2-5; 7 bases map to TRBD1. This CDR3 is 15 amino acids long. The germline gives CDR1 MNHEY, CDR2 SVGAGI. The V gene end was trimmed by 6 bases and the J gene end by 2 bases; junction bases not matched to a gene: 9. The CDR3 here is CASRHRDRVQETQYF. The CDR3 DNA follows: TGTGCCAGCAGGCACCGGGACAGAGTTCAAGAGACCCAGTACTTC.

CDR3 amino acids: CASRDSRKPNYGYTF. Here the CDR3 DNA reads TGTGCCAGCCGGGACAGCCGAAAGCCAAACTATGGCTACACCTTC. V and J are TRBV2 and TRBJ1-2, with TRBD1 identical over 7 bases. With V trimmed by 8 bases and J by 2 bases, 11 bases remained unmatched. This CDR3 contains 15 residues. In germline, CDR1 is SNHLY, CDR2 FYNNEI.

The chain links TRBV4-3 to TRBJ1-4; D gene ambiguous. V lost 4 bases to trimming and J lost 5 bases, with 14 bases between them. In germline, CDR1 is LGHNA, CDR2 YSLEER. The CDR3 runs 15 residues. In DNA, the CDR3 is TGCGCCAGCAGCCCCTGGGCGGAGGAAAATGAAAAACTGTTTTTT. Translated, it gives CASSPWAEENEKLFF.